The 21 T cell receptor beta chains below were found in one sample sequenced in a study of T cells in Graves' hyperthyroidism and ophthalmopathy. TCR beta CDR3 region amplification was performed from RNA transcripts. TCR CDR3 underwent first-round RT-PCR with the HTBI primer set. TCRdb reprocessed the multiplex PCR reads via MiXCR and lists one record per CDR3 protein. The sample consists of some 320,000 distinct CDR3 sequences, about 13% of them appearing once. The sample taken for sequencing was blood. These receptors came from a woman aged 40-49 years with Graves' ophthalmopathy.

At least ten counts were recorded for this clonotype. V usage is TRBV20-1 and J usage is TRBJ1-1; possible D gene TRBD1, 5 bases. The germline gives CDR1 DFQATT, CDR2 SNEGSKA (reference sequence). The V gene lost 4 bases and the J gene lost 7 bases, with 19 bases spanning the gap. The CDR3 extends over 14 amino acids. The CDR3 reads CSATGLDSGFEAFF. The DNA of the CDR3 is TGCAGTGCTACCGGGCTAGACAGCGGCTTTGAAGCTTTCTTT.

There are many counts of this clonotype. The chain is built from TRBV12-3 or TRBV12-4 and TRBJ2-2, with D hard to call. The CDR3 runs 15 residues. V lost 6 bases, J lost 6 bases, and 17 bases lay in between. The DNA for the CDR3 is TGTGCCAGCAGCCTCTTAAGAAGACGGGCCGGGGAGCTGTTTTTT. It codes for CASSLLRRRAGELFF.

Many counts were recorded for this clonotype. The chain has TRBV2 and TRBJ2-3; the D gene could be TRBD1 or TRBD2 (7 bases each). V was clipped by 10 bases and J by 0 bases, with 29 bases between them. The CDR3 loop spans 19 amino acids. The germline V gene encodes CDR1 SNHLY and CDR2 FYNNEI. CDR3 in DNA: TGTGCCACCAAGGGGCGCAGGGGGGGGGAGAAACCTAGCACAGATACGCAGTATTTT. Its protein product is CATKGRRGGEKPSTDTQYF.

The rearrangement uses TRBV11-2 and TRBJ1-4; 7 bases fit TRBD1. Per germline, CDR1 SGHAT and CDR2 FQNNGV. Trimming cost V 8 bases and J 3 bases; bases outside gene matches: 3. This CDR3 is built from 13 residues. CDR3 DNA sequence: TGTGCCAGCCAGGGACAGCCTAATGAAAAACTGTTTTTT. Translating it yields CASQGQPNEKLFF.

Only a few counts were recorded for this clonotype. The chain couples TRBV7-9 to TRBJ1-3; D ambiguous. V gave up 3 bases and J gave up 0 bases, with 6 bases separating them. From germline, CDR1 is SEHNR and CDR2 FQNEAQ (reference sequence). The CDR3 is made up of 14 amino acids. This CDR3 reads CASSFNPSGNTIYF. The CDR3 region has the DNA TGTGCCAGCAGCTTTAACCCCTCTGGAAACACCATATATTTT.

The rearrangement links TRBV6-2 or TRBV6-3 to TRBJ2-3, with 15 bases aligning to TRBD2. V gave up 6 bases and J gave up 3 bases; unmatched junction bases: 4. The CDR3 length is 16 residues. From germline, CDR1 is MNHEY and CDR2 SVGEGT. The CDR3 loop reads CASSRTSGRATDTQYF. The CDR3 nucleotides are TGTGCCAGCAGCCGGACTAGCGGGAGGGCAACAGATACGCAGTATTTT.

This sequence joins TRBV27 and TRBJ1-2; possibly TRBD1 for D (5 bases). V lost 1 base and J 5 bases, leaving 14 bases between the germline ends. CDR1 and CDR2 from the germline V gene are MNHEY and SMNVEV (reference sequence). The CDR3 is 15 residues long. The chain's CDR3 is CASSLFSGPFYGYTF. Written as DNA, the CDR3 is TGTGCCAGCAGTTTATTTTCAGGGCCCTTTTATGGCTACACCTTC.

This clonotype occurred many times. The genes are TRBV6-1 and TRBJ2-7, with D unclear. V was pared by 6 bases and J by 0 bases, with 12 bases between. The CDR3 is made up of 14 amino acids. Germline V lookup: CDR1 MNHNS, CDR2 SASEGT. The CDR3 here is CASRIELYSYEQYF. CDR3 sequence (DNA): TGTGCCAGCAGAATTGAACTGTACTCCTACGAGCAGTACTTC.

This clonotype was observed many times. The chain employs TRBV6-2 or TRBV6-3 and TRBJ2-7; D is ambiguous. V lost 2 bases and J 1 base, leaving 6 bases between the germline ends. The CDR3 sequence is 13 residues long. Germline CDR1 is MNHEY and CDR2 is SVGEGT. This CDR3 reads CASSYGHSYEQYF. As DNA, the CDR3 is TGTGCCAGCAGTTACGGGCATTCCTACGAGCAGTACTTC.

This clonotype was detected ten times or more. The chain combines TRBV6-1 with TRBJ1-1; D not resolved. Germline CDR1 is MNHNS and CDR2 is SASEGT. V shed 8 bases and J shed 1 base, with 8 bases lying between them. This CDR3 has 12 residues. This CDR3 reads CASGVTNTEAFF. The CDR3 DNA reads TGTGCCAGCGGGGTCACGAACACTGAAGCTTTCTTT.

This clonotype was observed at least ten times. V is TRBV28 and J is TRBJ1-2, with D perhaps matching TRBD1 (5 bases). The V and J ends lost 6 bases and 4 bases respectively, with 9 bases between them. This CDR3 has 12 residues. The germline CDR1 and CDR2 sequences are MDHEN and SYDVKM. In DNA form, the CDR3 reads TGTGCCAGCAGCCCGACAGTCTATGGCTACACCTTC. Protein sequence: CASSPTVYGYTF.

Comments on this clonotype: With a much larger clone just one base away, this may be a read error. The genes are TRBV10-3 and TRBJ2-1; D gene uncertain. CDR1 and CDR2 (germline): ENHRY, SYGVKD. CDR3 length equals 15 residues. The DNA of the CDR3 is TGTGCCACCAGTGTTGGGGTAAGCTCCTACAATGAGCAGTTCTTC. This sequence encodes CATSVGVSSYNEQFF.

This clonotype was seen ten or more times. The chain has TRBV2 and TRBJ1-1; possibly TRBD1 for D (6 bases). Germline V CDR1 and CDR2: SNHLY, FYNNEI. V was cut by 7 bases and J by 0 bases, with 9 bases left in between. This CDR3 contains 13 residues. CDR3 amino acids: CASNRDMNTEAFF. CDR3 nucleotide sequence: TGTGCCAGCAATCGGGACATGAACACTGAAGCTTTCTTT.

This chain connects TRBV11-2 to TRBJ2-5, with 9 bases matching TRBD2. V shed 5 bases, J shed 1 base, and the junction held 2 bases outside the gene matches. There are 14 residues in the CDR3. Germline loops: CDR1 SGHAT, CDR2 FQNNGV. The CDR3 spells CASSELAGQETQYF. In DNA form, the CDR3 reads TGTGCCAGCAGCGAACTAGCGGGCCAAGAGACCCAGTACTTC.

This clonotype has only a few counts. The rearrangement uses TRBV2 and TRBJ2-7, with D tentatively TRBD1 (5 bases). This CDR3 is 12 amino acids long. V was shortened by 6 bases and J by 3 bases, with 9 bases between the two germline ends. The germline gives CDR1 SNHLY, CDR2 FYNNEI. The chain's CDR3 is CASRQADYEQYF. The CDR3 DNA sequence: TGTGCCAGCAGACAGGCTGACTACGAGCAGTACTTC.

This clonotype was seen ten or more times. This chain joins TRBV5-8 and TRBJ2-3; TRBD1 might be the D (6 bases). Germline V gene lookup returns CDR1 SGHTS and CDR2 YDEGEE. V lost 4 bases, J lost 6 bases, and 15 bases lay in between. The CDR3 sequence is 14 residues long. In DNA form, the CDR3 reads TGTGCCAGCAGCCCGCGGATTACAGGGGATACGCAGTATTTT. It specifies CASSPRITGDTQYF.

The chain recombines TRBV7-8 with TRBJ1-1; a weak D match, TRBD1 (6 bases). Per the germline V gene, CDR1 is SGHVS and CDR2 is FQNEAQ. CDR3 size: 16 residues. The germline V and J ends were trimmed by 6 bases and 3 bases, with 20 bases remaining between them. CDR3 sequence: CASSPKYRVSDTEAFF. CDR3 coding DNA: TGTGCCAGCAGTCCGAAATACAGGGTTTCCGACACTGAAGCTTTCTTT.

This clonotype has at least ten counts. J is TRBJ2-7 and V is TRBV6-5; either TRBD1 or TRBD2 may fit D (5 bases each). The length of the CDR3 is 19 residues. Trimming took 0 bases from V and 9 from J, leaving 30 bases between them. The germline V gene encodes CDR1 MNHEY and CDR2 SVGAGI. This CDR3 reads CASSYSWDPTSNPGGAQYF. For the CDR3, the DNA is TGTGCCAGCAGTTACTCTTGGGACCCTACTTCTAACCCGGGTGGGGCGCAGTACTTC.

This rearrangement joins TRBV7-2 to TRBJ2-7; no definite D call. Germline loops: CDR1 SGHTA, CDR2 FQGNSA. This CDR3 has 14 residues. The ends were cut back, 3 bases at V and 0 bases at J, with 9 bases in the middle. The CDR3 nucleotides are TGTGCCAGCAGCTTCTCAGGAAACTCCTACGAGCAGTACTTC. This translates into CASSFSGNSYEQYF.

This clonotype was observed at least ten times. The chain links TRBV6-6 to TRBJ2-7; D gene uncertain. Trimming pared 2 bases from V and 3 bases from J, leaving 14 bases between. The CDR3 is 15 residues long. CDR1 MNHNY and CDR2 SVGAGI come from the germline V gene (reference sequence). CDR3 region: CASSYISGAGYEQYF. The CDR3 DNA is TGTGCCAGCAGTTACATCTCTGGAGCCGGCTACGAGCAGTACTTC.

V and J are TRBV3-1 and TRBJ1-2; perhaps TRBD1 as D (5 bases). The germline gives CDR1 LGHDT, CDR2 YNNKEL (reference sequence). This CDR3 contains 14 residues. Trimming left V 0 bases short and J 8 bases short, with 13 bases between. DNA of the CDR3: TGTGCCAGCAGCCAAGATCAGCAGGGCGGCGGCTACACCTTC. As protein: CASSQDQQGGGYTF.